What follows are 23 T cell receptor beta chains derived from one specimen sequenced in a study of metastatic and nonmetastatic thyroid tumors. Thyroid surgery had not been preceded by any treatment in any patient. Via MiXCR, TCRdb re-called the PCR reads. Of some 28,000 clones listed, around 16% were seen once; the top ten hold around 4.2%. The specimen was blood. These receptors were obtained from a female donor with papillary thyroid cancer or a benign thyroid nodule (not recorded which). Some clones in this sample may be carry-over from other donors' samples.

This clone showed up many times. This may come from a read error, since a much larger clone is one base off. The V and J genes are TRBV30 and TRBJ2-6; D not resolved. Germline-derived CDR1 and CDR2 are GTSNPN and SVGIG (reference sequence). The CDR3 has 12 amino acids. Trimming cost V 6 bases and J 2 bases, with 5 bases left between them. The CDR3 DNA sequence: TGTGCCTGTAAGCCTGGGGCCAACGTCCTGACTTTC. Translated, it gives CACKPGANVLTF.

This clone has ten or more counts. This is likely a read error, given that the CDR3 carries no conserved phenylalanine or tryptophan at its end. No DNA is shown, since the ends of the CDR3 on it are uncertain; the CDR3 is the one TCRdb lists. The chain employs TRBV5-1 and TRBJ2-1; the table's D call, TRBD1, has no DNA check behind it. The CDR3 adds up to 10 amino acids, both ends counted. Germline V lookup: CDR1 SGHRS, CDR2 YFSETQ. CDR3 residues: CASTRQGKEV.

The chain is built from TRBV6-1 and TRBJ2-7; D could derive from TRBD1 or TRBD2 (6 bases each). CDR1 and CDR2 from the germline V gene are MNHNS and SASEGT. V was clipped by 6 bases and J by 3 bases, with 12 bases between them. CDR3 length: 13 residues. DNA for the CDR3: TGTGCCAGCAGCAGGCGGGACAACTACGAGCAGTACTTC. It translates to CASSRRDNYEQYF.

This clone has a count of ten or more. The J gene is TRBJ1-4, the V gene TRBV2, with 7 bases fitting TRBD1. Trimming took 1 base from V and 8 from J; bases not matched to a gene: 4. The CDR3 spans 14 residues. CDR1 and CDR2 from the germline V gene are SNHLY and FYNNEI. This CDR3 reads CASSEVRQGEKLFF. As DNA, the CDR3 is TGTGCCAGCAGTGAAGTCCGACAGGGCGAAAAACTGTTTTTT.

Ten or more counts support this clone. The V gene is TRBV7-3, the J gene TRBJ2-5, with unresolved D. Trimming removed 4 bases from V and 0 bases from J, with 18 bases in between. There are 17 residues in the CDR3. Germline loops: CDR1 SGHTA, CDR2 FQGTGA. CDR3 amino acids: CASSSSETLTYQETQYF. CDR3 nucleotides: TGTGCCAGCAGCTCCTCCGAAACCCTTACGTACCAAGAGACCCAGTACTTC.

This clone has at least ten counts. The chain uses TRBV11-2 and TRBJ2-7, with TRBD1 identical over 7 bases. CDR1 and CDR2 from the germline V gene are SGHAT and FQNNGV. With V trimmed by 4 bases and J by 7 bases, 7 bases remained unmatched. The CDR3 loop spans 13 amino acids. CDR3 residues: CASSSDRAGEQYF. The CDR3 DNA sequence: TGTGCCAGCAGCTCCGACAGGGCAGGGGAGCAGTACTTC. The whole variable domain, remainder taken from reference TRBV11-2 and TRBJ2-7, is EAGVAQSPRYKIIEKRQSVAFWCNPISGHATLYWYQQILGQGPKLLIQFQNNGVVDDSQLPKDRFSAERLKGVDSTLKIQPAKLEDSAVYLCASSSDRAGEQYFGPGTRLTVT.

This clone was seen ten or more times. The J gene is TRBJ2-3, the V gene TRBV3-1; a weak D match, TRBD2 (5 bases). V was shortened by 5 bases and J by 6 bases, with 12 bases between the two germline ends. Germline V CDR1 and CDR2: LGHDT, YNNKEL (reference sequence). The CDR3 consists of 13 residues. CDR3 amino acids: CASSSTSLDTQYF. As DNA, the CDR3 is TGTGCCAGCAGCTCCACTAGTTTGGATACGCAGTATTTT.

In its sample, this clone was seen a few times. The chain is built from TRBV28 and TRBJ2-6, with 7 bases aligning to TRBD1. CDR1 is MDHEN and CDR2 is SYDVKM in the germline V gene. J lost 8 bases, V lost 6 bases, and 16 bases had no gene match. The CDR3 loop spans 17 amino acids. This chain's CDR3 is CASRYSGTDSGSNVLTF. For the CDR3, the DNA is TGTGCCAGCAGATACTCCGGGACAGACTCTGGTTCCAACGTCCTGACTTTC.

This clone was counted ten times or more. The chain joins TRBV12-3 or TRBV12-4 to TRBJ1-2; D not certain. V was cut by 3 bases and J by 2 bases, with 4 bases left in between. There are 12 residues in the CDR3. CDR3 in DNA: TGTGCCAGCAGTTTGATAAACTATGGCTACACCTTC. Translating gives CASSLINYGYTF.

This clone was counted at least ten times. V is TRBV11-3 and J is TRBJ2-1; 7 positions match TRBD1. Germline V lookup: CDR1 SGHNT, CDR2 YENEEA. J lost 10 bases, V lost 4 bases, and 4 bases had no gene match. The CDR3 is 12 amino acids. CDR3 sequence reads: CASSYPTGEQFF. In DNA, the CDR3 is TGTGCCAGCAGCTACCCGACAGGGGAGCAGTTCTTC.

The CDR3 nucleotides read TGCGCCAGCAGCTTGGCCCTAGCGGGTGCCTACGAGCAGTACTTC. It translates to CASSLALAGAYEQYF. V and J are TRBV5-1 and TRBJ2-7; 8 bases line up with TRBD2. Germline values: CDR1 SGHRS, CDR2 YFSETQ. The CDR3 runs to 15 residues. V lost 0 bases, J lost 2 bases, and 4 bases stayed unmatched.

This clone has a count of ten or more. In DNA, the CDR3 is TGTGCCAGTAACCGCCAGGCCTCTGCAACTAATGAAAAACTGTTTTTT. Encoded protein: CASNRQASATNEKLFF. The chain combines TRBV19 with TRBJ1-4, with D uncertain. The CDR3 contains 16 residues. Per germline, CDR1 LNHDA and CDR2 SQIVND (reference sequence). The germline V and J ends were trimmed by 7 bases and 0 bases, with 15 bases remaining between them. The full variable domain, its missing parts supplied by reference TRBV19 and TRBJ1-4, is DGGITQSPKYLFRKEGQNVTLSCEQNLNHDAMYWYRQDPGQGLRLIYYSQIVNDFQKGDIAEGYSVSREKKESFPLTVTSAQKNPTAFYLCASNRQASATNEKLFFGSGTQLSVL.

This chain joins TRBV11-2 and TRBJ2-7, with D perhaps given as TRBD1 or TRBD2 (7 bases each). Trimming took off 1 base at V and 2 bases at J, with 18 bases between the two ends. Germline V CDR1 and CDR2: SGHAT, FQNNGV. The CDR3 covers 17 residues. CDR3 amino acids: CASSLVGGGTETYEQYF. CDR3 in DNA: TGTGCCAGCAGCTTAGTAGGGGGGGGGACAGAGACCTACGAGCAGTACTTC.

This clone was seen at least ten times. The chain employs TRBV11-1 and TRBJ2-3; TRBD2 aligns across 9 bases. In germline, CDR1 is SGHAT, CDR2 FQDESV (reference sequence). V was pared by 5 bases and J by 6 bases, with 12 bases of the junction left unmatched. The CDR3 contains 16 residues. The CDR3 DNA reads as TGTGCCAGCAGCAGCTTAGGGGCTAGCGGGATGGATACGCAGTATTTT. It yields the protein CASSSLGASGMDTQYF.

With regard to this clone: One end of the junction fails to match germline, which may point to a read error. The chain employs TRBV25-1 and TRBJ2-7; 7 nucleotides line up with TRBD1. Germline CDR1 and CDR2: MGHDK and SYGVNS. This CDR3 region has 14 residues. In DNA form, the CDR3 reads TGTGCCAGCAGTGAGACAGGGTGTGGGTACGAGCATTACTTC. As protein: CASSETGCGYEHYF.

This clone was recorded at least ten times. The rearrangement joins TRBV4-1 to TRBJ2-5; D remains unclear. V was cut by 0 bases and J by 5 bases, with 13 bases left in between. Germline V gene sequence: CDR1 MGHRA, CDR2 YSYEKL. The CDR3 runs to 15 residues. CDR3 nucleotides: TGCGCCAGCAGCCAAGAGGAGACGTTTGTGGAGACCCAGTACTTC. Residues: CASSQEETFVETQYF.

This clone was counted many times. This rearrangement joins TRBV7-9 to TRBJ2-7; D is unclear. V dropped 4 bases and J dropped 1 base, with 8 bases sitting between them. This CDR3 spans 13 amino acids. Germline CDR1 reads SEHNR; CDR2 reads FQNEAQ (reference sequence). The CDR3 sequence: CASSSTPSYEQYF. Written as DNA, the CDR3 is TGTGCCAGCAGCTCCACACCGTCCTACGAGCAGTACTTC.

This clone is judged medium-sized. The genes are TRBV5-1 and TRBJ1-5, with 11 bases matching TRBD1. V was pared by 5 bases and J by 5 bases, with 18 bases of the junction left unmatched. The CDR3 contains 19 residues. The germline CDR1 and CDR2 sequences are SGHRS and YFSETQ. The CDR3 coding sequence is TGCGCCAGCAGTCCCCTTCCCGGACAGGGGGCCCTGGGAGATCAGCCCCAGCATTTT. Translation: CASSPLPGQGALGDQPQHF.

Many counts were recorded for this clone. The V gene is TRBV5-1, the J gene TRBJ1-1; possible D gene TRBD1, 6 bases. The CDR3 is 13 amino acids. The V end was cut by 3 bases, the J end by 5 bases, with 11 bases between. Germline loops: CDR1 SGHRS, CDR2 YFSETQ. In nucleotides, the CDR3 is TGCGCCAGCAGCTACCCAGGGGAAACTGAAGCTTTCTTT. As protein: CASSYPGETEAFF. The full variable domain, completed using reference TRBV5-1 and TRBJ1-1, is KAGVTQTPRYLIKTRGQQVTLSCSPISGHRSVSWYQQTPGQGLQFLFEYFSETQRNKGNFPGRFSGRQFSNSRSEMNVSTLELGDSALYLCASSYPGETEAFFGQGTRLTVV.

There are many counts of this clone. A much larger clone sits a single nucleotide away, making a read error possible. The chain recombines TRBV28 with TRBJ1-1; TRBD1 matches 8 bases. CDR1 and CDR2 from the germline V gene are MDHEN and SYDVKM. This CDR3 comprises 16 residues. V was clipped by 3 bases and J by 1 base; unmatched bases: 7. The CDR3, as DNA: TGTGCCAGCAGTTTGTTGCAGGGGGCCGCGAACACTGAAGCTTTCTTT. Protein product: CASSLLQGAANTEAFF.

A word on this clone: The junction shows a germline mismatch at one end, possibly a read error. The V call is TRBV28, the J call TRBJ1-1, with D uncertain. There are 11 residues in the CDR3. Germline loops: CDR1 MDHEN, CDR2 SYDVKM. The CDR3 protein is CASSLGTEVFF. The CDR3 coding sequence is TGTGCCAGTAGTCTTGGCACTGAAGTTTTCTTT.

This clone has a count of ten or more. The rearrangement uses TRBV2 and TRBJ2-7; 9 bases align to TRBD1. The V gene end was trimmed by 7 bases and the J gene end by 2 bases; junction bases not matched to a gene: 3. Germline V lookup: CDR1 SNHLY, CDR2 FYNNEI. This CDR3 comprises 13 residues. The CDR3 DNA reads TGTGCCAGCAACCGGGACAGGGCCTACGAGCAGTACTTC. Amino acids: CASNRDRAYEQYF. Full variable domain (rest looked up from reference TRBV2 and TRBJ2-7): EPEVTQTPSHQVTQMGQEVILRCVPISNHLYFYWYRQILGQKVEFLVSFYNNEISEKSEIFDDQFSVERPDGSNFTLKIRSTKLEDSAMYFCASNRDRAYEQYFGPGTRLTVT.

This clone occurred many times. The chain has TRBV6-2 or TRBV6-3 and TRBJ2-5; D not certain. The length of the CDR3 is 14 residues. The germline CDR1 and CDR2 sequences are MNHEY and SVGEGT. Between the trimmed V and J ends, which lost 0 bases and 5 bases, there was a span of 10 bases. The CDR3 region is CASSYSTGLETQYF. CDR3 DNA sequence: TGTGCCAGCAGTTACTCGACCGGTTTGGAGACCCAGTACTTC.